Each of the 5 T cell receptor beta chains below was sequenced from the same sample in a study of T cell clones after liver transplantation. Clones were read by immunoSEQ multiplex PCR, and TCRdb kept only the in-frame ones, dropping some. Found here are about 100,000 clones, 80% to 85% of them singletons; the top ten hold around 0.97%. The material was CD4+ T cells from blood, obtained before liver transplant. These receptors all stem from a human donor who received a liver transplant.

The gene calls are TRBV7-6 and TRBJ2-2, with 8 positions matching TRBD1. The germline V gene encodes CDR1 SGHVS and CDR2 FNYEAQ. V was clipped by 8 bases and J by 5 bases; unmatched bases: 13. The CDR3 consists of 16 residues. The CDR3 DNA reads TGTGCCAGCGTACCCCTCGGACAGGGAGGAACCGGGGAGCTGTTTTTT. It specifies CASVPLGQGGTGELFF.

This clone was seen a single time. J is TRBJ2-6 and V is TRBV5-4; D is possibly TRBD1 (6 bases). This CDR3 region has 18 residues. Trimming took off 0 bases at V and 1 base at J, with 14 bases between the two ends. Germline assignment: CDR1 SGHNT and CDR2 YYREEE (reference sequence). The CDR3 DNA follows: TGTGCCAGCAGCTTGGCGGGACATGCAGTTTCTGGGGCCAACGTCCTGACTTTC. Translation: CASSLAGHAVSGANVLTF. Combining the CDR3 with reference TRBV5-4 and TRBJ2-6 gives the whole variable domain ETGVTQSPTHLIKTRGQQVTLRCSSQSGHNTVSWYQQALGQGPQFIFQYYREEENGRGNFPPRFSGLQFPNYSSELNVNALELDDSALYLCASSLAGHAVSGANVLTFGAGSRLTVL.

This chain links TRBV5-1 with TRBJ1-1; TRBD1 matches 8 bases. Trimming cost V 5 bases and J 1 base; bases outside gene matches: 7. The CDR3 has 15 amino acids. Germline CDR1 SGHRS, CDR2 YFSETQ. CDR3: CASSVRTGTNTEAFF. CDR3 nucleotides: TGCGCCAGCAGTGTCAGGACAGGGACGAACACTGAAGCTTTCTTT.

The chain uses TRBV9 and TRBJ2-5; D ambiguous. Trimming left V 0 bases short and J 7 bases short, with 10 bases between. This CDR3 contains 13 residues. The germline V gene encodes CDR1 SGDLS and CDR2 YYNGEE. CDR3 DNA: TGTGCCAGCAGCGTAGTTCCAAAGGGGACCCAGTACTTC. Encoded protein: CASSVVPKGTQYF.

The rearrangement joins TRBV6-5 to TRBJ2-3; 7 nucleotides line up with TRBD1. The trim removed 7 bases at V and 4 bases at J, leaving 8 bases unmatched. This CDR3 contains 14 residues. Germline V lookup: CDR1 MNHEY, CDR2 SVGAGI. The CDR3: CASTSPQGADTQYF. The CDR3, as DNA: TGTGCCAGCACATCCCCGCAGGGGGCAGATACGCAGTATTTT.